This is a list of T cell receptor beta chains from one sample in a study of control samples from healthy donors and cancer patients. The repertoire was sequenced with immunoSEQ multiplex PCR; TCRdb's copy has only in-frame clones and lacks some. The sample yields under 75,000 clones, 75% to 95% seen once. The sequenced sample consisted of PBMCs. The origin of the receptors is a woman between 50 and 59 years old with colorectal cancer. Each CDR3 is given without its conserved first and last residue.

V	length	J	CDR3
TRBV7-8	12	TRBJ1-6	ASSFRGYNSPLH
TRBV7-9	13	TRBJ1-1	ASSDQGAMNTEAF
TRBV5-1	12	TRBJ2-7	ASSLGGQTYEQY
TRBV6-5	13	TRBJ1-5	ASSLSSMSNQPQH
TRBV6-5	12	TRBJ1-2	ASSYSGRNYGYT
TRBV28	14	TRBJ1-6	ASSLDRGINNSPLH
TRBV5-4	12	TRBJ2-2	ASSLGTDPGELF
TRBV5-1	13	TRBJ1-2	ASSLDGDRGYGYT
TRBV4-1	13	TRBJ2-1	ASSQGRLRYNEQF
TRBV19	12	TRBJ2-2	ASSTGTSGGELF
TRBV12-5	10	TRBJ2-5	ASGPPGETQY
TRBV13	12	TRBJ2-2	ASTGQRNTGELF
TRBV6-5	12	TRBJ2-2	ASSETLTAGELF
TRBV19	14	TRBJ1-2	ASILTGQGDGDGYT
TRBV4-1	17	TRBJ1-3	ASSRKGDSTPNSGNTIY
TRBV7-9	11	TRBJ1-2	ASSPTAAYGYT
TRBV5-8	12	TRBJ1-1	ASSFLDSNTEAF
TRBV11-2	10	TRBJ2-7	ASSFGLYEQY
TRBV7-9	9	TRBJ1-1	ASSRNTEAF
TRBV7-8	10	TRBJ2-1	ASSLRTNEQF
TRBV11-2	13	TRBJ1-1	ASSQRRGGNTEAF
TRBV12-5	11	TRBJ2-3	ASGYPNTDTQY
TRBV9	14	TRBJ1-6	ASSVDGTGYNSPLH
TRBV10-3	12	TRBJ2-7	AISESGSYGEQY
TRBV9	15	TRBJ1-2	ASSVDPRDTGVYGYT
TRBV3-1/TRBV3-2	12	TRBJ1-5	ASSMTGGDQPQH
TRBV5-6	12	TRBJ2-7	ASSFLAGSSEQY
TRBV5-4	12	TRBJ1-6	ASSLRLYNSPLH
TRBV11-2	13	TRBJ2-7	ASSLIHGVNYEQY
TRBV28	12	TRBJ1-5	ASSLGGGEQPQH
TRBV28	12	TRBJ1-1	ASSLSDRGNEAF
TRBV5-1	15	TRBJ1-3	ASSLQWGRRSGDTIY
TRBV21-1	18	TRBJ1-3	ASSKYAVAGSLDSGNTIY
TRBV7-9	12	TRBJ2-3	ASSLSLESDTQY
TRBV6-4	13	TRBJ2-5	ASNHGGLGQETQY
TRBV18	14	TRBJ1-1	ASSLQRQGVGTEAF
TRBV29-1	11	TRBJ2-1	SGEPGQTDEQF
TRBV2	13	TRBJ2-1	ASSEGLAIYNEQF
TRBV30	11	TRBJ1-5	AWSDGANQPQH
TRBV5-8	15	TRBJ2-3	ASSPALGPSGRDTQY
TRBV29-1	14	TRBJ2-2	SATGLAGVSTGELF
TRBV2	13	TRBJ2-1	ASSRLSGGFNEQF
TRBV5-5	15	TRBJ1-3	ASSATLQGARGNTIY
TRBV12-3/TRBV12-4	11	TRBJ1-2	ASSSDSYYGYT
TRBV11-3	15	TRBJ1-1	ASSFDLSQRGGTEAF
TRBV14	10	TRBJ1-5	ASSQDRQPQH
TRBV9	14	TRBJ1-2	ASSVGDRPPLVGYT
TRBV9	11	TRBJ1-1	ASSAVMNTEAF
TRBV3-1/TRBV3-2	12	TRBJ1-1	ASSQETENTEAF
TRBV9	15	TRBJ2-3	ASSETGLAGTTDTQY